This note documents a single T cell receptor (beta chain) sequence. The source of the sample is a study of blood T cell repertoires in COVID-19. Study overall: Sources were T cells, B-cell-depleted T cells, or PBMCs; the material itself was cDNA or gDNA.

V was trimmed by 0 bases and J by 4 bases, leaving 13 bases between them. The CDR3 is 15 residues long. CDR1 and CDR2 from the germline V gene are SGDLS and YYNGEE. The repertoire was sequenced with immunoSEQ multiplex PCR; TCRdb's copy has only in-frame clones and lacks some. The profile covers roughly 57,000 clones, with around 70% appearing a single time and 11% to 15% taken by the ten largest. The rearrangement joins TRBV9 to TRBJ2-5; D perhaps matches TRBD1 (5 bases). Sequencing was carried out using peripheral blood. This receptor was obtained from a woman in her 70s with acute or convalescent COVID-19. The chain's CDR3 is CASSVANRQSETQYF. CDR3 in DNA: TGTGCCAGCAGCGTAGCTAACAGGCAGTCAGAGACCCAGTACTTC.